The 18 T cell receptor beta chains below come from one sample, sequenced in a study of cytomegalovirus exposure and HLA in healthy donors. The primer mix had 60 Vbeta and 13 Jbeta primers. Sequenced by immunoSEQ multiplex PCR; TCRdb stores in-frame clones only, minus some. The table lists around 100,000 clones, more than 75% of them singletons. The sample was PBMCs. These receptors originate from a woman aged 18-29 years in good health and CMV-seropositive.

This sequence joins TRBV6-4 and TRBJ1-5; D may be TRBD1 (5 bases). The V gene lost 5 bases and the J gene lost 6 bases, with 11 bases spanning the gap. The germline V gene encodes CDR1 MRHNA and CDR2 SNTAGT. The CDR3 has 13 amino acids. The CDR3 sequence is CASSLGPTQPQHF. The CDR3 coding sequence is TGTGCCAGCAGTTTGGGGCCGACTCAGCCCCAGCATTTT.

This chain uses TRBV5-1 with TRBJ2-3; perhaps TRBD2 as D (5 bases). The germline V gene has CDR1 SGHRS and CDR2 YFSETQ. CDR3 size: 13 residues. The V end lost 5 bases, the J end lost 5 bases, and 12 bases lay between the germline ends. Written as DNA, the CDR3 is TGCGCCAGCAGGTTACTAGGAGTAGATACGCAGTATTTT. It codes for CASRLLGVDTQYF.

V gene TRBV6-5 combines with J gene TRBJ1-2, with TRBD1 as a possible D gene (5 bases). Germline V gives CDR1 MNHEY, CDR2 SVGAGI. The V and J ends lost 6 bases and 5 bases respectively, with 16 bases between them. This CDR3 contains 14 residues. The CDR3 region has the DNA TGTGCCAGCAGCCTACGGGGGGACTCTTATGGCTACACCTTC. This translates into CASSLRGDSYGYTF.

This clone was detected only a few times. The gene calls are TRBV6-5 and TRBJ2-7, with TRBD1 matching 7 bases. After removal of 7 bases from V and 1 base from J, the junction contained 10 bases not matched to a gene. There are 15 residues in the CDR3. The V gene's germline CDR1 is MNHEY and CDR2 SVGAGI. DNA for the CDR3: TGTGCCAGCAAACTAGGGACAGAGATTTCCTACGAGCAGTACTTC. Translating gives CASKLGTEISYEQYF.

This clone was seen a few times. The V call is TRBV20-1, the J call TRBJ2-5; D is undetermined. Germline V CDR1 and CDR2: DFQATT, SNEGSKA (reference sequence). The CDR3 runs to 10 residues. Trimming removed 3 bases from V and 9 bases from J, with 8 bases in between. The CDR3 DNA is TGCAGTGCTAGGTCGGAGTCCCAGTACTTC. It translates to CSARSESQYF.

J is TRBJ2-3 and V is TRBV7-7, with D possibly TRBD2 on 6 matching bases. V was pared by 7 bases and J by 2 bases, with 10 bases between. This CDR3 comprises 13 residues. The V gene's germline CDR1 is SSHAT and CDR2 FNYEAQ (reference sequence). The CDR3 loop reads CASKGLNTDTQYF. In DNA, the CDR3 is TGTGCCAGCAAGGGACTTAACACAGATACGCAGTATTTT.

The J gene is TRBJ2-2, the V gene TRBV7-6; the D gene is possibly TRBD1 (6 bases). Between the trimmed V and J ends, which lost 1 base and 0 bases, there was a span of 6 bases. The CDR3 has 15 residues. Germline-derived CDR1 and CDR2 are SGHVS and FNYEAQ. Here the CDR3 DNA reads TGTGCCAGCAGCTTAGGGACAGCGAACACCGGGGAGCTGTTTTTT. Its protein is CASSLGTANTGELFF.

A few counts support this clone. The chain combines TRBV27 with TRBJ2-4; D might be TRBD2 (5 bases). Germline values: CDR1 MNHEY, CDR2 SMNVEV (reference sequence). The CDR3 sequence is 13 residues long. Trimming stripped 8 bases from V and 0 bases from J, with 8 bases between. The CDR3 region has the DNA TGTGCCAGCCGAGCGGTAGCCAAAAACATTCAGTACTTC. Residues: CASRAVAKNIQYF.

The rearrangement uses TRBV27 and TRBJ1-1, with 8 bases aligning to TRBD1. Germline CDR1 and CDR2: MNHEY and SMNVEV (reference sequence). V shed 5 bases and J 6 bases; nucleotides not matched to a gene: 11. The CDR3 is 15 amino acids. The CDR3: CASSGQGGWGAEAFF. The CDR3 coding sequence is TGTGCCAGCAGTGGACAGGGCGGGTGGGGCGCTGAAGCTTTCTTT.

The chain uses TRBV4-1 and TRBJ2-1; the match to TRBD2 covers 11 bases. Looked up from germline, CDR1 is MGHRA and CDR2 is YSYEKL. J lost 6 bases, V lost 2 bases, and 3 bases had no gene match. The CDR3 extends over 15 amino acids. The CDR3 protein is CASSQLAGGSNEQFF. CDR3 bases: TGCGCCAGCAGCCAACTAGCGGGAGGCTCCAATGAGCAGTTCTTC.

The rearrangement uses TRBV6-5 and TRBJ2-7; 8 bases are a match to TRBD2. Germline CDR1 is MNHEY and CDR2 is SVGAGI. Germline trimming cut 0 bases from V and 2 bases from J; bases unmatched to any gene: 6. There are 16 residues in the CDR3. The CDR3 protein is CASSYSVAGNPYEQYF. Written as DNA, the CDR3 is TGTGCCAGCAGTTACTCGGTAGCGGGAAACCCCTACGAGCAGTACTTC.

This clone was seen more than once but under ten times. The chain couples TRBV2 to TRBJ2-1; 10 bases are shared with TRBD2. The CDR3 length is 19 residues. Trimming removed 9 bases from V and 3 bases from J; junction bases left unmatched: 20. Looked up from germline, CDR1 is SNHLY and CDR2 is FYNNEI. The CDR3 reads CASEKGMVAGGRFYNEQFF. The CDR3 DNA is TGTGCCAGTGAAAAAGGGATGGTAGCGGGGGGCCGTTTCTACAATGAGCAGTTCTTC.

The chain couples TRBV27 to TRBJ2-5, with TRBD2 identical over 11 bases. With V trimmed by 6 bases and J by 3 bases, 6 bases remained unmatched. Germline V gives CDR1 MNHEY, CDR2 SMNVEV (reference sequence). This CDR3 spans 15 amino acids. CDR3 coding DNA: TGTGCCAGCAGAGTGTCGACTAGCGGGAAAGAGACCCAGTACTTC. Encoded protein: CASRVSTSGKETQYF.

This clone came up a few times. The rearrangement links TRBV10-2 to TRBJ1-1, with D possibly matching TRBD1 (5 bases). Trimming removed 6 bases at V and 4 bases at J, with 12 bases between. CDR3 length equals 13 residues. The germline V gene encodes CDR1 WSHSY and CDR2 SAAADI. CDR3 bases: TGCGCCAGCAGAGTTGCAGGGCCCACTGAAGCTTTCTTT. Protein: CASRVAGPTEAFF.

This clone has only a few counts. The rearrangement links TRBV27 to TRBJ1-1, with 8 bases fitting TRBD1. The CDR3 covers 13 residues. With V trimmed by 5 bases and J by 1 base, 0 bases remained unmatched. Germline V gene data show CDR1 as MNHEY and CDR2 as SMNVEV (reference sequence). The CDR3 loop reads CASSGQGNTEAFF. The CDR3, as DNA: TGTGCCAGCAGTGGACAGGGGAACACTGAAGCTTTCTTT.

The chain combines TRBV11-2 with TRBJ2-1; D unresolved. CDR1 is SGHAT, CDR2 FQNNGV, per germline. V was cut by 0 bases and J by 0 bases, with 9 bases left in between. The CDR3 extends over 16 amino acids. CDR3 loop: CASSLDAESSYNEQFF. The CDR3 DNA sequence: TGTGCCAGCAGCTTAGACGCGGAGAGCTCCTACAATGAGCAGTTCTTC.

This clone was counted a single time. The CDR3, as DNA: TGTGCCAGCAGGCCCGGGGAAGGGTATGGCTACACCTTC. Protein: CASRPGEGYGYTF. The chain carries TRBV13 and TRBJ1-2; no clear D gene. This CDR3 contains 13 residues. V lost 6 bases and J 5 bases, leaving 13 bases between the germline ends. Germline V gene data show CDR1 as PRHDT and CDR2 as FYEKMQ (reference sequence). The full variable domain, in which reference TRBV13 and TRBJ1-2 provide the parts outside the CDR3, is AAGVIQSPRHLIKEKRETATLKCYPIPRHDTVYWYQQGPGQDPQFLISFYEKMQSDKGSIPDRFSAQQFSDYHSELNMSSLELGDSALYFCASRPGEGYGYTFGSGTRLTVV.

The chain is built from TRBV6-5 and TRBJ1-2; D is unresolved. CDR3 length: 13 amino acids. Trimming cost V 6 bases and J 8 bases, with 16 bases left between them. Germline loops: CDR1 MNHEY, CDR2 SVGAGI. CDR3 DNA sequence: TGTGCCAGCAGGGGCCTGAGTGTTGGGGGCTACACCTTC. Translating it yields CASRGLSVGGYTF.